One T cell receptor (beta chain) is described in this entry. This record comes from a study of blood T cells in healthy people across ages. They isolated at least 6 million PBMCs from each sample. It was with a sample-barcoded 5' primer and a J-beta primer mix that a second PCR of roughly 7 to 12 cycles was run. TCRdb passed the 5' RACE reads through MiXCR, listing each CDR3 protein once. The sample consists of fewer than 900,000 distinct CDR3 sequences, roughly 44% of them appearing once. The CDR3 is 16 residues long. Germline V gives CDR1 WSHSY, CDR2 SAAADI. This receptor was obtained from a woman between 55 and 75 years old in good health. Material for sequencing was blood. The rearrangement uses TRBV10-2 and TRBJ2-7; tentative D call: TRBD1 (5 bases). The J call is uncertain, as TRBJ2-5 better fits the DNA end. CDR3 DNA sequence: TGCGCCAGCAGTGAGTCAGGTGACAGTAACTCGGGGACCCAGTACTTC. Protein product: CASSESGDSNSGTQYF.